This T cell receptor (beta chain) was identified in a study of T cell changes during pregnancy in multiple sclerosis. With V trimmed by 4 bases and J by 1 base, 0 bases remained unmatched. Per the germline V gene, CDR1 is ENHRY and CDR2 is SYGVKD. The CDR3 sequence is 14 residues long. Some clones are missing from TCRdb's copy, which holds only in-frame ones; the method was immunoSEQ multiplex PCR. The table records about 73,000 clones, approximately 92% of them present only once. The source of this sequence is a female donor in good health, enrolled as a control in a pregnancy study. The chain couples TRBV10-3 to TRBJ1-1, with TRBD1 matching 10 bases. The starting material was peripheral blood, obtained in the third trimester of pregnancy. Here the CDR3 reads CAISGDRGNTEAFF. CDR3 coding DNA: TGTGCCATCAGTGGGGACAGGGGGAACACTGAAGCTTTCTTT.